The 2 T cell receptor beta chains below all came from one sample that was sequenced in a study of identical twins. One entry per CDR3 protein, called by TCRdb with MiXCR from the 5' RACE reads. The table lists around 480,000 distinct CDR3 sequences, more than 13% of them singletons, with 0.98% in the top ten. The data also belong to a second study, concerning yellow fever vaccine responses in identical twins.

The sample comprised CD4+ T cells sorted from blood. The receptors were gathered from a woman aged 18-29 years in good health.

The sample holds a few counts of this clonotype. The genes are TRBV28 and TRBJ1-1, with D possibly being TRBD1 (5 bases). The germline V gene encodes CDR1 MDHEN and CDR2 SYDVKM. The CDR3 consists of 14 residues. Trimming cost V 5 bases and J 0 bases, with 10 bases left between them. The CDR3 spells CASSPTEMNTEAFF. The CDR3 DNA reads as TGTGCCAGCAGTCCGACAGAGATGAACACTGAAGCTTTCTTT.

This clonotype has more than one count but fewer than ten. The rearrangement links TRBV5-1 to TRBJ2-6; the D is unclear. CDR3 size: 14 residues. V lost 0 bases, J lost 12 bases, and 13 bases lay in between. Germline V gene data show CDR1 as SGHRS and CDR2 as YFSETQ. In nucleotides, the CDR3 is TGCGCCAGCAGCTTGGAGGCCGTCTCTGGCGTCCTGACTTTC. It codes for CASSLEAVSGVLTF. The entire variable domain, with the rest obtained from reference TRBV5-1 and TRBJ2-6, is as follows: KAGVTQTPRYLIKTRGQQVTLSCSPISGHRSVSWYQQTPGQGLQFLFEYFSETQRNKGNFPGRFSGRQFSNSRSEMNVSTLELGDSALYLCASSLEAVSGVLTFGAGSRLTVL.